Reported below is one T cell receptor beta chain. V lost 0 bases to trimming and J lost 7 bases, with 6 bases between them. CDR3 size: 12 residues. From germline, CDR1 is ENHRY and CDR2 SYGVKD. The protocol was immunoSEQ multiplex PCR, while the TCRdb copy is restricted to in-frame clones and leaves out a portion. The sample lists 100,000 to 150,000 clones, roughly 90% occurring once. This sample was taken from a study of control samples from healthy donors and cancer patients. Sample: PBMCs. The chain recombines TRBV10-3 with TRBJ1-1, with no clear D. The receptor was derived from a man aged 50 to 59 with head and neck cancer. The CDR3 DNA follows: TGTGCCATCAGTGAGTCGCGGGGTGAAGCTTTCTTT. It is translated as CAISESRGEAFF.